This paragraph reports one T cell receptor beta chain. The sample belongs to a study of blood T cell repertoires in COVID-19. At the level of the study: Both acute and convalescent COVID-19 samples were obtained from the United States, Italy and Spain.

Seattle patients were enrolled during active infection and followed longitudinally. Germline lookup yields CDR1 SGDLS and CDR2 YYNGEE. CDR3 length: 13 amino acids. V lost 2 bases and J 7 bases, leaving 9 bases between the germline ends. Authors' data handling: Cell counts per sample came from amplifying reference gene primers. Here immunoSEQ multiplex PCR was the method, and the copy in TCRdb shows in-frame clones only, minus some. D and trimming were read from the DNA, whereas the V and J calls and clone size are those reported in that table. The sample yields about 170,000 clones, 70% to 90% seen once.

The TCR sequence derives from an elderly woman with COVID-19, enrolled during active disease. The rearrangement uses TRBV9 and TRBJ2-2; D not certain. The sequenced sample consisted of peripheral blood. The CDR3 nucleotides are TGTGCCAGCAGCGTTCTTTCCGGCGGGGAGCTGTTTTTT. It encodes CASSVLSGGELFF.